Shown below are 19 T cell receptor beta chains from a single sample sequenced in a study of control samples from healthy donors and cancer patients. Profiled with immunoSEQ multiplex PCR; TCRdb holds only in-frame clones, not every one. This repertoire shows about 120,000 clones, approximately 92% found once; its top ten account for approximately 1.1%. Sequencing was performed on PBMCs. These receptors came from a woman aged 45-59 years with colorectal cancer.

The V and J genes are TRBV9 and TRBJ2-2, with no clear D. The V end lost 0 bases, the J end lost 2 bases, and 11 bases lay between the germline ends. Germline V gene lookup returns CDR1 SGDLS and CDR2 YYNGEE. CDR3 length: 16 amino acids. This CDR3 is CASSVVALPNTGELFF. CDR3 sequence (DNA): TGTGCCAGCAGCGTAGTTGCCTTACCCAACACCGGGGAGCTGTTTTTT.

The chain joins TRBV7-8 to TRBJ1-2; perhaps TRBD1 as D (6 bases). CDR3 length: 15 residues. Deletions cut 3 bases from V and 7 bases from J, with 18 bases between. In germline, CDR1 is SGHVS, CDR2 FQNEAQ. This CDR3 is CASSFRQAREGGYTF. The DNA of the CDR3 is TGTGCCAGCAGCTTTCGACAGGCCAGAGAGGGTGGCTACACCTTC.

V is TRBV19 and J is TRBJ1-5, with D uncertain. V was clipped by 6 bases and J by 2 bases, with 8 bases between them. The CDR3 length is 13 residues. CDR1 is LNHDA and CDR2 is SQIVND in the germline V gene (reference sequence). The CDR3 here is CASRMSGNQPQHF. CDR3 DNA sequence: TGTGCCAGTAGGATGTCGGGCAATCAGCCCCAGCATTTT.

DNA for the CDR3: TGTGCCAGCAGTGAATTACAGCCGAACACCGGGGAGCTGTTTTTT. Protein product: CASSELQPNTGELFF. The rearrangement uses TRBV2 and TRBJ2-2; D remains ambiguous. Deletions cut 2 bases from V and 0 bases from J, with 7 bases between. The V gene's germline CDR1 is SNHLY and CDR2 FYNNEI. The CDR3 is 15 amino acids. Variable domain in full (rest from reference TRBV2 and TRBJ2-2): EPEVTQTPSHQVTQMGQEVILRCVPISNHLYFYWYRQILGQKVEFLVSFYNNEISEKSEIFDDQFSVERPDGSNFTLKIRSTKLEDSAMYFCASSELQPNTGELFFGEGSRLTVL.

V is TRBV6-5 and J is TRBJ2-5; TRBD1 is a possible D gene (6 bases). Germline-derived CDR1 and CDR2 are MNHEY and SVGAGI. The CDR3 has 14 amino acids. V was pared by 3 bases and J by 7 bases, with 15 bases between. CDR3 sequence reads: CASSYGAGDGTQYF. DNA of the CDR3: TGTGCCAGCAGTTATGGTGCAGGGGATGGGACCCAGTACTTC.

The chain carries TRBV11-2 and TRBJ1-3, with TRBD1 as a possible D gene (5 bases). This CDR3 is built from 17 residues. Trimming removed 1 base from V and 0 bases from J, with 13 bases in between. CDR1 and CDR2 (germline): SGHAT, FQNNGV. DNA for the CDR3: TGTGCCAGCAGCTTAGTCTCAGGGACCTTCTCTGGAAACACCATATATTTT. Amino acids: CASSLVSGTFSGNTIYF.

The V gene is TRBV28, the J gene TRBJ1-5; no clear D gene. This CDR3 region has 14 residues. Trimming stripped 4 bases from V and 6 bases from J, with 13 bases between. From germline, CDR1 is MDHEN and CDR2 SYDVKM. The CDR3 coding sequence is TGTGCCAGCAGTTGGATTGGAAGAGGTCAGCCCCAGCATTTT. Amino acids: CASSWIGRGQPQHF. Variable domain in full (rest from reference TRBV28 and TRBJ1-5): DVKVTQSSRYLVKRTGEKVFLECVQDMDHENMFWYRQDPGLGLRLIYFSYDVKMKEKGDIPEGYSVSREKKERFSLILESASTNQTSMYLCASSWIGRGQPQHFGDGTRLSIL.

The chain employs TRBV5-1 and TRBJ1-6; D remains unclear. V was clipped by 0 bases and J by 7 bases, with 14 bases between them. Per germline, CDR1 SGHRS and CDR2 YFSETQ. This CDR3 contains 16 residues. The CDR3 sequence is CASSLAGSRWNSPLHF. Written as DNA, the CDR3 is TGCGCCAGCAGCTTGGCCGGGAGCAGGTGGAATTCACCCCTCCACTTT. Variable domain in full (rest from reference TRBV5-1 and TRBJ1-6): KAGVTQTPRYLIKTRGQQVTLSCSPISGHRSVSWYQQTPGQGLQFLFEYFSETQRNKGNFPGRFSGRQFSNSRSEMNVSTLELGDSALYLCASSLAGSRWNSPLHFGNGTRLTVT.

The V gene is TRBV2, the J gene TRBJ1-5; possibly TRBD1 for D (6 bases). V was pared by 6 bases and J by 5 bases, with 17 bases between. The CDR3 sequence is 15 residues long. The V gene's germline CDR1 is SNHLY and CDR2 FYNNEI. The CDR3 nucleotides read TGTGCCAGCAGGCCCGGGACACCGAGCTATCAGCCCCAGCATTTT. Encoded protein: CASRPGTPSYQPQHF.

This rearrangement joins TRBV6-1 to TRBJ2-2; D is unresolved. CDR1 is MNHNS, CDR2 SASEGT, per germline. There are 13 residues in the CDR3. The V gene lost 1 base and the J gene lost 3 bases, with 3 bases spanning the gap. The CDR3 reads CASSEGYTGELFF. The CDR3 DNA reads as TGTGCCAGCAGTGAAGGGTACACCGGGGAGCTGTTTTTT.

The V and J genes are TRBV28 and TRBJ2-5; 9 bases map to TRBD1. J gave up 5 bases and V 6 bases, and 10 bases lay outside the gene matches. Germline V gene lookup returns CDR1 MDHEN and CDR2 SYDVKM. The CDR3 loop spans 15 amino acids. In DNA form, the CDR3 reads TGTGCCAGCAGCTCCCCGGGACAGGGCGGGGAGACCCAGTACTTC. Protein sequence: CASSSPGQGGETQYF.

The rearrangement links TRBV21-1 to TRBJ2-5; TRBD1, the table's D call, was not compared with the DNA. TRBV21-1 is a documented pseudogene. The CDR3 consists of 14 residues. The CDR3 DNA is TGTGCCAGCAGCAATATCCAGGACCAAGAGACCCAGTACTTC. Its translation: CASSNIQDQETQYF.

The rearrangement uses TRBV5-1 and TRBJ2-2; D could derive from TRBD1 or TRBD2 (5 bases each). V gave up 3 bases and J gave up 1 base, with 10 bases separating them. From germline, CDR1 is SGHRS and CDR2 YFSETQ. The CDR3 sequence is 15 residues long. The CDR3 loop is CASSSGRLNTGELFF. CDR3 in DNA: TGCGCCAGCAGCTCGGGACGCTTGAACACCGGGGAGCTGTTTTTT.

The genes are TRBV18 and TRBJ2-7; D uncertain. V was cut by 6 bases and J by 4 bases, with 10 bases left in between. The CDR3 totals 12 residues. Germline values: CDR1 KGHSH, CDR2 LQKENI. This CDR3 is CASSTGFYEQYF. In nucleotides, the CDR3 is TGTGCCAGCTCTACCGGGTTTTACGAGCAGTACTTC.

This clone was counted once. The chain uses TRBV5-8 and TRBJ1-1, with D hard to call. Germline V gene lookup returns CDR1 SGHTS and CDR2 YDEGEE. V was pared by 2 bases and J by 1 base, with 6 bases between. CDR3 length equals 13 residues. In nucleotides, the CDR3 is TGTGCCAGCAGCTTACAAGGGAACACTGAAGCTTTCTTT. As protein: CASSLQGNTEAFF.

The rearrangement uses TRBV24-1 and TRBJ2-7, with 8 bases aligning to TRBD2. CDR3 length equals 14 residues. Germline loops: CDR1 KGHDR, CDR2 SFDVKD. The J segment lost 5 bases and the V segment lost 2 bases, leaving 4 bases of the junction unmatched. The CDR3 here is CATSDWDGRDEQYF. The CDR3 DNA follows: TGTGCCACCAGTGATTGGGACGGGAGGGACGAGCAGTACTTC.

This clone was seen a few times. The rearrangement joins TRBV25-1 to TRBJ1-1; the D gene is possibly TRBD1 (6 bases). Trimming left V 3 bases short and J 1 base short, with 15 bases between. The CDR3 spans 16 residues. Germline CDR1 is MGHDK and CDR2 is SYGVNS. CDR3 residues: CASSESGGQKNTEAFF. The CDR3 DNA reads as TGTGCCAGCAGTGAGTCTGGAGGACAGAAGAACACTGAAGCTTTCTTT.

V is TRBV2 and J is TRBJ2-3, with D unclear. CDR1 SNHLY and CDR2 FYNNEI come from the germline V gene. V was trimmed by 1 base and J by 5 bases, leaving 7 bases between them. This CDR3 spans 13 amino acids. The DNA for the CDR3 is TGTGCCAGCAGTGAAGAAGGCAGAGATACGCAGTATTTT. Translation: CASSEEGRDTQYF.

This clone has only one observation. The chain links TRBV10-3 to TRBJ1-2, with no clear D. This CDR3 region has 13 residues. The germline V gene encodes CDR1 ENHRY and CDR2 SYGVKD. Deletions cut 0 bases from V and 6 bases from J, with 8 bases between. The CDR3 coding sequence is TGTGCCATCAGTGAGTCGGAAACAAATGGCTACACCTTC. This translates into CAISESETNGYTF.